Following are 10 T cell receptor beta chains from one sample sequenced in a study of T-cell memory formation after mild COVID-19. TCRdb analysed the 5' RACE reads with MiXCR anew, one entry per CDR3 protein. The sample yields around 110,000 distinct CDR3 sequences, 17% seen once. The sequenced sample consisted of PBMCs or a T cell subset sorted from them (not recorded which). The receptors shown here come from an adult woman who had mild COVID-19 (a few samples of this study predate the infection). Cell type and time point are not known.

The J gene is TRBJ2-4, the V gene TRBV4-1; D is perhaps TRBD2 (6 bases). The CDR3 is 17 residues long. Germline CDR1 is MGHRA and CDR2 is YSYEKL. Trimming shortened V by 7 bases and J by 7 bases, and 26 bases separated the two germline ends. For the CDR3, the DNA is TGCGCCAGCACTCCCACCCCAGCCGGGGGATCCATGAACATTCAGTACTTC. Amino acid sequence: CASTPTPAGGSMNIQYF.

This chain joins TRBV4-1 and TRBJ2-3; tentative D call: TRBD2 (5 bases). The germline CDR1 and CDR2 sequences are MGHRA and YSYEKL. The CDR3 totals 14 residues. V lost 1 base, J lost 10 bases, and 15 bases lay in between. DNA of the CDR3: TGCGCCAGCAGCCAAGGAATATTTAGCGAGGCGCAGTATTTT. As protein: CASSQGIFSEAQYF.

This clonotype was detected many times. The CDR3 DNA follows: TGCGCCAGCAGCTTGGCGGCGAGCCGGTCCACAGATACGCAGTATTTT. It is translated as CASSLAASRSTDTQYF. The genes are TRBV5-1 and TRBJ2-3; D unresolved. Trimming removed 0 bases at V and 2 bases at J, with 13 bases between. Germline V gene sequence: CDR1 SGHRS, CDR2 YFSETQ. The CDR3 is 16 amino acids. The full variable domain, with the rest looked up from reference TRBV5-1 and TRBJ2-3, is KAGVTQTPRYLIKTRGQQVTLSCSPISGHRSVSWYQQTPGQGLQFLFEYFSETQRNKGNFPGRFSGRQFSNSRSEMNVSTLELGDSALYLCASSLAASRSTDTQYFGPGTRLTVL.

In this sample, this clonotype turned up a few times. V usage is TRBV6-5 and J usage is TRBJ2-1, with D uncertain. This CDR3 is 12 amino acids long. Germline loops: CDR1 MNHEY, CDR2 SVGAGI. Trimming removed 0 bases at V and 5 bases at J, with 2 bases between. The CDR3 is CASSYSNNEQFF. The CDR3, as DNA: TGTGCCAGCAGTTACTCTAACAATGAGCAGTTCTTC.

The V call is TRBV6-5, the J call TRBJ1-2; 9 nucleotides agree with TRBD1. CDR1 and CDR2 from the germline V gene are MNHEY and SVGAGI. CDR3 length: 15 residues. After removal of 7 bases from V and 5 bases from J, the junction contained 11 bases not matched to a gene. CDR3 protein: CASTPGQGTSYGYTF. In DNA form, the CDR3 reads TGTGCCAGCACCCCCGGACAGGGGACTTCATATGGCTACACCTTC.

This clonotype was picked up a small number of times. V is TRBV7-9 and J is TRBJ2-1, with 8 positions matching TRBD2. Germline trimming cut 8 bases from V and 2 bases from J; bases unmatched to any gene: 5. Germline lookup yields CDR1 SEHNR and CDR2 FQNEAQ (reference sequence). This CDR3 is 14 amino acids long. The CDR3 protein is CASGSGGAYNEQFF. CDR3 in DNA: TGTGCCAGCGGGTCGGGGGGGGCCTACAATGAGCAGTTCTTC.

The chain links TRBV6-5 to TRBJ1-5; D not certain. CDR1 is MNHEY, CDR2 SVGAGI, per germline. V lost 0 bases and J 6 bases, leaving 6 bases between the germline ends. CDR3 size: 13 residues. DNA for the CDR3: TGTGCCAGCAGTTACTCGCATGGTCAGCCCCAGCATTTT. This sequence encodes CASSYSHGQPQHF.

The chain links TRBV4-2 to TRBJ2-1; the D is unclear. The CDR3 extends over 13 amino acids. CDR1 is LGHNA and CDR2 is YNFKEQ in the germline V gene. Trimming took off 0 bases at V and 10 bases at J, with 10 bases between the two ends. CDR3 in DNA: TGTGCCAGCAGCCAAGAGCCCCCCAGCGAGCAGTTCTTC. It codes for CASSQEPPSEQFF.

V gene TRBV9 combines with J gene TRBJ1-2, with D unresolved. The CDR3 spans 16 residues. Germline loops: CDR1 SGDLS, CDR2 YYNGEE. V was clipped by 0 bases and J by 2 bases, with 14 bases between them. The CDR3 is CASSVDSALGNYGYTF. The DNA for the CDR3 is TGTGCCAGCAGCGTAGACTCGGCACTTGGGAACTATGGCTACACCTTC.

Only a few counts were recorded for this clonotype. V gene TRBV13 combines with J gene TRBJ1-4; 7 nucleotides line up with TRBD1. The J segment lost 8 bases and the V segment lost 3 bases, leaving 3 bases of the junction unmatched. CDR3 length: 13 residues. CDR1 PRHDT and CDR2 FYEKMQ come from the germline V gene (reference sequence). The CDR3 is CASSFDREEKLFF. The CDR3 nucleotides are TGTGCCAGCAGCTTCGACAGGGAGGAAAAACTGTTTTTT.